This T cell receptor beta chain stems from a study of blood T cell repertoires in COVID-19. Across the whole study: Sites in the United States, Italy and Spain provided acute and convalescent COVID-19 samples. Sources were T cells, B-cell-depleted T cells, or PBMCs; the material itself was cDNA or gDNA.

Recruited during active infection, patients (from Seattle) were subsequently followed longitudinally. In the original analysis: The assay estimated nucleated cells by amplifying reference gene primers. Clones were read by immunoSEQ multiplex PCR, and TCRdb kept only the in-frame ones, dropping some. That table gives V, J and clone size, and the DNA gave D and trimming. The repertoire holds 250,000 to 300,000 clones, with 75% to 90% as singletons. V was pared by 4 bases and J by 3 bases, with 5 bases of the junction left unmatched. CDR1 is KGHDR and CDR2 is SFDVKD in the germline V gene. CDR3 length equals 16 residues.

This chain connects TRBV24-1 to TRBJ2-1; 10 positions match TRBD1. The TCR comes from a woman aged 45-65 years with COVID-19, enrolled during active disease. Sequenced: peripheral blood. The CDR3: CATSDSRTGGYNEQFF. For the CDR3, the DNA is TGTGCCACCAGTGACTCCCGGACAGGGGGCTACAATGAGCAGTTCTTC.